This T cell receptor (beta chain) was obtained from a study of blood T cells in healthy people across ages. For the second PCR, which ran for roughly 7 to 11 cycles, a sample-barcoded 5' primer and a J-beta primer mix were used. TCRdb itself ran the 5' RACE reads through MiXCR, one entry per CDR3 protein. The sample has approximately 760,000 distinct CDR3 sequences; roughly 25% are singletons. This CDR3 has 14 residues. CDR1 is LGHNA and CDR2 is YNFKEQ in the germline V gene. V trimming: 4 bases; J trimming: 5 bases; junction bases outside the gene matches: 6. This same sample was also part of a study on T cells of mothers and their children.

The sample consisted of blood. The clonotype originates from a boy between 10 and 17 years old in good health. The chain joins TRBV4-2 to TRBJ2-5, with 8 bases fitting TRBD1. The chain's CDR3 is CASSPAGGLETQYF. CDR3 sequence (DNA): TGTGCCAGCAGCCCAGCAGGGGGCCTGGAGACCCAGTACTTC.